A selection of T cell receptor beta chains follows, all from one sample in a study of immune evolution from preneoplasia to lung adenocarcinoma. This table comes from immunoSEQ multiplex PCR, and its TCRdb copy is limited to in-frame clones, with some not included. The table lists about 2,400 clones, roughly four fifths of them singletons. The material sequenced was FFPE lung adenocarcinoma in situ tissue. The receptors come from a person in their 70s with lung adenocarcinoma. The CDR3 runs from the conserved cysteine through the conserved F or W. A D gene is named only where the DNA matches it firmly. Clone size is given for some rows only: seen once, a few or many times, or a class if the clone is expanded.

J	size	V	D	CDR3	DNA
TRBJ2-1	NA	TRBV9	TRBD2	CASSGGLAGEFGEQFF	TGTGCCAGCAGCGGTGGACTAGCGGGAGAATTTGGCGAGCAGTTCTTC
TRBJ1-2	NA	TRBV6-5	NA	CASSARPNYGYTF	TGTGCCAGCAGTGCGAGGCCCAACTATGGCTACACCTTC
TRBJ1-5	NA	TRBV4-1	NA	CASSQDRGQPQHF	TGCGCCAGCAGCCAAGATCGGGGCCAGCCCCAGCATTTT
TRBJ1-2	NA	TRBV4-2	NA	CASSQVSGGGSDGYTF	TGTGCCAGCAGCCAAGTATCTGGGGGCGGTTCGGATGGCTACACCTTC
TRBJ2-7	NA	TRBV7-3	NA	CASSLSGQEQYF	TGTGCCAGCAGCTTAAGCGGACAGGAGCAGTACTTC
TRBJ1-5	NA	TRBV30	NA	CAWSAGTFGQPQHF	TGTGCCTGGAGTGCCGGGACATTTGGTCAGCCCCAGCATTTT
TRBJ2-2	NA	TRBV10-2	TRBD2	CASGTSDTGELFF	TGCGCCAGCGGGACTAGCGACACCGGGGAGCTGTTTTTT
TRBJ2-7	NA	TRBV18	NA	CASSPYSRRDEQYF	TGTGCCAGCTCACCGTATTCCCGCCGCGACGAGCAGTACTTC
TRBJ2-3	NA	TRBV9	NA	CASSPGGGPDTQYF	TGTGCCAGCAGCCCAGGGGGGGGCCCAGATACGCAGTATTTT
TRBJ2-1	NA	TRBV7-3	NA	CASSLDFSSYNEQFF	TGTGCCAGCAGCTTAGATTTCAGCTCCTACAATGAGCAGTTCTTC
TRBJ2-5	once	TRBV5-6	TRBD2	CASSLLAGRRAQYF	TGTGCCAGCAGCTTACTAGCGGGTCGGAGGGCCCAGTACTTC
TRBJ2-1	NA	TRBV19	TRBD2	CASRVFSGSGGEQFF	TGTGCCAGTAGAGTATTTAGCGGGAGCGGCGGTGAGCAGTTCTTC
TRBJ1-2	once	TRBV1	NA	CTSSQCGTGNYGYTF	TGCACCAGCAGCCAATGCGGCACAGGGAACTATGGCTACACCTTC
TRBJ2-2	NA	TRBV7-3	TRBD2	CASSPLAGGPNTGELFF	TGTGCCAGCAGCCCACTAGCGGGAGGACCAAACACCGGGGAGCTGTTTTTT
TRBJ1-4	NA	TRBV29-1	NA	CSVEDPGSPNEKLFF	TGCAGCGTTGAAGATCCAGGGTCCCCCAATGAAAAACTGTTTTTT
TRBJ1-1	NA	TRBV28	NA	CASSPRMNTEAFF	TGTGCCAGCAGTCCTCGCATGAACACTGAAGCTTTCTTT
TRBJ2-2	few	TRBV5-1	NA	CASSFAGSTGELFF	TGCGCCAGCAGCTTTGCGGGGAGCACCGGGGAGCTGTTTTTT
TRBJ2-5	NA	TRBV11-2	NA	CASSLMSAGTGETQYF	TGTGCCAGCAGCTTAATGAGCGCGGGTACGGGGGAGACCCAGTACTTC
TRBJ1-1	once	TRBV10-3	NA	CAISERVKPNTEAFF	TGTGCCATCAGTGAAAGGGTCAAACCAAACACTGAAGCTTTCTTT
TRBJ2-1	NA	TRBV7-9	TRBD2	CASSRTSGHSYNEQFF	TGTGCCAGCAGCCGGACTAGCGGACACTCCTACAATGAGCAGTTCTTC
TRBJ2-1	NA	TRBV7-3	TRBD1	CASSFGQGNEQFF	TGTGCCAGCAGCTTTGGACAGGGCAATGAGCAGTTCTTC
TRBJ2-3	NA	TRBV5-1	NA	CASSAGTVSTDTQYF	TGCGCCAGCAGCGCGGGGACAGTTAGCACAGATACGCAGTATTTT
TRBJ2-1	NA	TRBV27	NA	CASSFGDWGNEQFF	TGTGCCAGCAGTTTCGGAGATTGGGGCAATGAGCAGTTCTTC
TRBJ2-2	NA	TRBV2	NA	CASSRGWSTGELFF	TGTGCCAGCTCTAGGGGCTGGAGCACCGGGGAGCTGTTTTTT
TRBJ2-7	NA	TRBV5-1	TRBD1	CASSLAGTGSSYEQYF	TGCGCCAGCAGCTTGGCCGGGACAGGGAGCTCCTACGAGCAGTACTTC
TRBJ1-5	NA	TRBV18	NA	CASSPMGGDQPQHF	TGTGCCAGCTCACCAATGGGGGGGGACCAGCCCCAGCATTTT
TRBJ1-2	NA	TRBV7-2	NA	CASSLGRGTNYGYTF	TGTGCCAGCAGCTTAGGGCGGGGGACTAACTATGGCTACACCTTC
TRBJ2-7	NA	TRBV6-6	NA	CASFTGREQYF	TGTGCCAGCTTCACAGGGAGGGAGCAGTACTTC
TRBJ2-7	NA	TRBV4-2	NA	CASSTRMGYEQYF	TGTGCCAGCAGCACCCGAATGGGCTACGAGCAGTACTTC
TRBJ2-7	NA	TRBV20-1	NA	CSAPLGYEQYF	TGCAGTGCTCCTTTAGGTTACGAGCAGTACTTC
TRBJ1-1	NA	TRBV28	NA	CASRLQSYEAFF	TGTGCCAGCAGATTGCAGAGTTATGAAGCTTTCTTT
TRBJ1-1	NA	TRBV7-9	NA	CASSWPPGNTEAFF	TGTGCCAGCAGCTGGCCACCGGGGAACACTGAAGCTTTCTTT
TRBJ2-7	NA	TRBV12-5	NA	CASGSNPGDEQYF	TGTGCTAGTGGTTCCAACCCCGGGGACGAGCAGTACTTC
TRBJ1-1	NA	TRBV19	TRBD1	CASSIAFGGQGASEAFF	TGTGCCAGTAGTATTGCCTTTGGCGGACAGGGGGCCTCTGAAGCTTTCTTT
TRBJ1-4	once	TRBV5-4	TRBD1	CASSPGQGGEKLFF	TGTGCCAGCAGCCCGGGACAGGGAGGTGAAAAACTGTTTTTT
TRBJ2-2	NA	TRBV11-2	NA	CASSLLRSGDTGELFF	TGTGCCAGCAGCTTATTGAGGAGCGGTGACACCGGGGAGCTGTTTTTT
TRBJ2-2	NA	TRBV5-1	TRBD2	CASSPIPSGRETGELFF	TGCGCCAGCAGCCCTATTCCTAGCGGGAGGGAAACCGGGGAGCTGTTTTTT
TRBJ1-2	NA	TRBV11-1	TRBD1	CASSDVGTGDGYTF	TGTGCCAGCAGCGATGTCGGGACAGGGGATGGCTACACCTTC
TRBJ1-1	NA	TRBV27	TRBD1	CASTSNRGHEAFF	TGTGCCAGCACCTCGAACAGGGGGCATGAAGCTTTCTTT
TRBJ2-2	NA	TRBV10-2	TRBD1	CASSWTGTFTGELFF	TGCGCCAGCAGTTGGACAGGAACCTTCACCGGGGAGCTGTTTTTT
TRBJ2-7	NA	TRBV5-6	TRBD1	CASSGPQGAYEQYF	TGTGCCAGCAGCGGTCCACAGGGGGCCTACGAGCAGTACTTC
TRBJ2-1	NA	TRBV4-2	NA	CASSPEGTSAPYNEQFF	NA